These T cell receptor beta chains were read from a single sample in a study of response to subunit inactivated influenza vaccine. TCRdb independently ran MiXCR on the RT-PCR reads; one entry per CDR3 protein. The sample records under 800,000 distinct CDR3 sequences, approximately 13% being singletons. Material: PBMCs from blood, obtained roughly 2 weeks before vaccination. These receptors came from a man aged 50 to 60 who received an inactivated influenza vaccine. Both conserved end residues are part of each CDR3. D genes are given only for firm matches. Rows may omit the clone size; those that give it use once, few, many or a size class.

j_call clone_size v_call d_call cdr3_length cdr3_nt cdr3_aa
TRBJ1-2 few TRBV28 - 14 TGTGCCAGCAGTTTTGGGGTGGCTAACTATGGCTACACCTTC CASSFGVANYGYTF
TRBJ2-2 - TRBV10-1 TRBD1 16 TGCGCCAGCAGTCCCGGGACAGGATCGAACACCGGGGAGCTGTTTTTT CASSPGTGSNTGELFF
TRBJ2-1 - TRBV4-3 - 15 TGCGCCAGCAGCCAAGTCCAGGGTATGGGCAATGAGCAGTTCTTC CASSQVQGMGNEQFF
TRBJ2-5 - TRBV20-1 TRBD2 15 TGCAGTGCTAGAAGTACTAGCGGGAGCGGGGAGACCCAGTACTTC CSARSTSGSGETQYF
TRBJ2-1 many TRBV20-1 TRBD2 14 TGCAGTGCTAGAGATCCGGGAGGGCCGGGTGAGCAGTTCTTC CSARDPGGPGEQFF
TRBJ2-5 - TRBV5-5 - 13 TGTGCCAGCAGCTTGGTTGCGTTAGAGACCCAGTACTTC CASSLVALETQYF
TRBJ1-2 - TRBV12-3/TRBV12-4 TRBD1 16 TGTGCCAGCAGTTTAATAGGGACAGGGGGCGATCGTGGCTACACCTTC CASSLIGTGGDRGYTF
TRBJ2-1 few TRBV5-1 - 14 TGCGCCAGCCCTTTCGGACGCGGGTACAATGAGCAGTTCTTC CASPFGRGYNEQFF
TRBJ2-2 few TRBV11-3 TRBD2 17 TGTGCCAGCAGCTTAGAGAGGACTAGCGGAGACACCGGGGAGCTGTTTTTT CASSLERTSGDTGELFF
TRBJ2-1 few TRBV6-5 - 14 TGTGCCAGCAGTTTCCGGACGTCCTACAATGAGCAGTTCTTC CASSFRTSYNEQFF
TRBJ2-7 few TRBV15 - 14 TGTGCCACCAGCAGAGGACAGGACCTCTACGAGCAGTACTTC CATSRGQDLYEQYF
TRBJ1-1 - TRBV29-1 - 11 TGCAGCGTCCAGGGAAACACTGAAGCTTTCTTT CSVQGNTEAFF
TRBJ2-3 - TRBV4-3 TRBD2 19 TGCGCCAGCAGCCAAGAAGGGGAGCGGGGGGGCCAAGTTTTCGATACGCAGTATTTT CASSQEGERGGQVFDTQYF
TRBJ2-1 few TRBV7-9 - 15 TGTGCCAGCAGCCCTCGGGGCCCCAGCGGTAATGAGCAGTTCTTC CASSPRGPSGNEQFF
TRBJ2-3 - TRBV6-2/TRBV6-3 - 13 TGTGCCAGCCACCACAAAGGGACGGATACGCAGTATTTT CASHHKGTDTQYF
TRBJ1-3 - TRBV3-1 - 14 TGTGCCAGCAGCGACAGCGACTCTGGAAACACCATATATTTT CASSDSDSGNTIYF
TRBJ1-4 few TRBV6-5 - 15 TGTGCCAGCAGTTACGGGGGTGGAGTGAATGAAAAACTGTTTTTT CASSYGGGVNEKLFF
TRBJ2-3 few TRBV7-8 - 16 TGTGCCAGCAGCTTAGGGTCGACGGTCTTAACAGATACGCAGTATTTT CASSLGSTVLTDTQYF
TRBJ2-7 - TRBV4-2 - 15 TGTGCCAGCAGCCAACGGACTGACGGCCCCTACGAGCAGTACTTC CASSQRTDGPYEQYF
TRBJ1-1 few TRBV28 - 14 TGTGCCAGCACGACGGGGGGGAGGAACACTGAAGCTTTCTTT CASTTGGRNTEAFF
TRBJ2-3 - TRBV7-2 - 16 TGTGCCAGCAGCTTAGCGCTGGCCCGGGTCACAGATACGCAGTATTTT CASSLALARVTDTQYF
TRBJ2-1 - TRBV7-9 TRBD2 17 TGTGCCAGCAGCTTAGTAGTGAAAGCGGGAGGGCCGGATGAGCAGTTCTTC CASSLVVKAGGPDEQFF
TRBJ2-7 many TRBV4-3 - 14 TGCGCCAGCAGCCAAGGGTCCGTGGGCTACGAGCAGTACTTC CASSQGSVGYEQYF
TRBJ1-2 many TRBV5-1 - 13 TGCGCCAGCAGCTTGGAAGGGCTCTATGGCTACACCTTC CASSLEGLYGYTF
TRBJ2-5 - TRBV7-6 TRBD1 16 TGTGCCAGCAGCGCTATAATCAGGACAGGGCGGGAGACCCAGTACTTC CASSAIIRTGRETQYF
TRBJ1-2 few TRBV6-5 TRBD1 16 TGTGCCAGCAGTTACGCCGGGACAGGGATCAACTATGGCTACACCTTC CASSYAGTGINYGYTF
TRBJ2-2 - TRBV6-1 TRBD2 15 TGTGCCAGCAGCCCAAGCGGGGGGGCGTTCGGGGAGCTGTTTTTT CASSPSGGAFGELFF
TRBJ2-4 - TRBV20-1 TRBD2 17 TGCAGTGCTCAGGGACTAGCGGGAGCGCGAGCCAAAAACATTCAGTACTTC CSAQGLAGARAKNIQYF
TRBJ2-4 - TRBV6-5 - 17 TGTGCCAGCAGTTACTTAGGACAGCATCTAACCAAAAACATTCAGTACTTC CASSYLGQHLTKNIQYF
TRBJ2-5 few TRBV18 - 13 TGTGCCAGCTCACCTGAAGGTTCGGAGACCCAGTACTTC CASSPEGSETQYF
TRBJ1-1 - TRBV10-1 TRBD1 13 TGCGCCAGCAGTGAGCGGGACAGGGGGCCACCTTTCTTT CASSERDRGPPFF
TRBJ2-1 few TRBV27 - 16 TGTGCCAGCAGTTTAGCGGGCAGCCGACACTACAATGAGCAGTTCTTC CASSLAGSRHYNEQFF
TRBJ2-2 many TRBV5-5 - 11 TGTGCCAGCAGCTTGGACGGGGAGCTGTTTTTT CASSLDGELFF
TRBJ1-6 few TRBV6-5 - 15 TGTGCCAGCAGTTACCAGGACGGCCTGGATTCACCCCTCCACTTT CASSYQDGLDSPLHF
TRBJ2-3 - TRBV29-1 - 11 TGCAGCGTTGGTCCCTTAGATACGCAGTATTTT CSVGPLDTQYF
TRBJ1-2 - TRBV24-1 - 14 TGTGCCACCAGTGACACCAACCGACGGTATGGCTACACCTTC CATSDTNRRYGYTF
TRBJ2-2 - TRBV7-3 - 15 TGTGCCAGCAGCTTCCGGGTAGCGAACACCGGGGAGCTGTTTTTT CASSFRVANTGELFF
TRBJ2-2 many TRBV29-1 - 11 TGCAGCGGTGGTAACACCGGGGAGCTGTTTTTT CSGGNTGELFF
TRBJ2-1 - TRBV3-1 - 11 TGTGCCAGCAGCACCGGGAGTAAGCAGTTCTTC CASSTGSKQFF
TRBJ2-2 - TRBV6-2/TRBV6-3 TRBD1 17 TGTGCCAGCAGTAAATATCAGGGGGACCCGAACACCGGGGAGCTGTTTTTT CASSKYQGDPNTGELFF
TRBJ2-7 - TRBV29-1 TRBD2 16 TGCAGCGTTGAACTTCGATCTAGCGGGAACTCCTACGAGCAGTACTTC CSVELRSSGNSYEQYF
TRBJ2-2 few TRBV6-2/TRBV6-3 - 14 TGTGCCAGCAGTCTCCGGAATTTGGCCGGGGAGCTGTTTTTT CASSLRNLAGELFF
TRBJ2-3 few TRBV2 TRBD1 15 TGTGCCAGCAGAGCCACAGGGGGCATAGCAGATACGCAGTATTTT CASRATGGIADTQYF
TRBJ2-5 many TRBV21-1 - 14 TGTGCCAGCAGCGGAACGGACAGTCAAGAGACCCAGTACTTC CASSGTDSQETQYF
TRBJ2-5 few TRBV18 TRBD2 16 TGTGCCAGCTCACCAAGGGCAGCGGGAGGATTGGAGACCCAGTACTTC CASSPRAAGGLETQYF
TRBJ2-5 - TRBV4-3 - 13 TGCGCCAGCAGCCATACTAGGGGAGAGACCCAGTACTTC CASSHTRGETQYF
TRBJ2-3 few TRBV7-2 - 15 TGTGCCAGCAGCTTAGAGGGAGGGGGGCCAGATACGCAGTATTTT CASSLEGGGPDTQYF
TRBJ1-5 few TRBV16 - 18 TGTGCCAGCAGCCCCCATCTCTATGCCCGAGGGTACAATCAGCCCCAGCATTTT CASSPHLYARGYNQPQHF
TRBJ2-3 many TRBV7-9 - 15 TGTGCCAGCAGCTTGAGACAGATAGGCACAGATACGCAGTATTTT CASSLRQIGTDTQYF
TRBJ2-5 - TRBV28 - 13 TGTGCCAGCACTAGGGTGAAGGGCGAGACCGAGTACTTC CASTRVKGETEYF
TRBJ1-2 few TRBV7-9 - 13 TGTGCCAGCGAAAAGGGTGGCTTCTATGGCTACACCTTC CASEKGGFYGYTF
TRBJ2-7 - TRBV7-2 TRBD2 17 TGTGCCAGCAGCTTGGTCCTCTGGACTAGCGGACCCTACGAGCAGTACTTC CASSLVLWTSGPYEQYF
TRBJ2-7 - TRBV6-5 TRBD2 14 TGTGCCAGCAGTTCGACTAGCGGGACAGGCGAGCAGTACTTC CASSSTSGTGEQYF
TRBJ2-3 - TRBV12-3/TRBV12-4 TRBD2 16 TGTGCCAGCAGTCCCATAGCGGGGGGGCCGGGTGATACGCAGTATTTT CASSPIAGGPGDTQYF
TRBJ1-6 once TRBV5-1 - 12 TGCGCCAGCAAAAGGGGAAATTCACCCCTCCACTTT CASKRGNSPLHF
TRBJ2-2 few TRBV4-2 TRBD1 16 TGTGCCAGCAGCACCCGACAGGGGGTGGTCACCGGGGAGCTGTTTTTT CASSTRQGVVTGELFF
TRBJ2-5 - TRBV27 TRBD2 15 TGTGCCAGCAGAAGACTAGCGGCGAGCCAAGAGACCCAGTACTTC CASRRLAASQETQYF
TRBJ2-1 few TRBV24-1 TRBD1 17 TGTGCCACTTCGACAGGGTGGGCGGGTTTCTCCTACAATGAGCAGTTCTTC CATSTGWAGFSYNEQFF
TRBJ2-1 - TRBV27 TRBD1 15 TGTGCCAGCAGCCGAAGACAGGGCTCCTACAATGAGCAGTTCTTC CASSRRQGSYNEQFF